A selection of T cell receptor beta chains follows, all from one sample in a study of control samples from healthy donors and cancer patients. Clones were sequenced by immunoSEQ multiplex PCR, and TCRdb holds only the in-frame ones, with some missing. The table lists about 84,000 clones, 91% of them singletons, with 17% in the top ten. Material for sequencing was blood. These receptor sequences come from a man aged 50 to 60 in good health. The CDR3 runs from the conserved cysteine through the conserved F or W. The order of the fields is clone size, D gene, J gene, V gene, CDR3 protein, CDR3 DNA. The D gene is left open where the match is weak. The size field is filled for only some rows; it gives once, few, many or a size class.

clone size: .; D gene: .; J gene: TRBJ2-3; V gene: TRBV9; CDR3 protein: CASSVVDGTSTDTQYF; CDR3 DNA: TGTGCCAGCAGCGTAGTGGACGGGACTAGCACAGATACGCAGTATTTT
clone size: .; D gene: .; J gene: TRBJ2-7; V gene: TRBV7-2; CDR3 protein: CASSLALPYEQYF; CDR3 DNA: TGTGCCAGCAGCTTAGCGCTTCCCTACGAGCAGTACTTC
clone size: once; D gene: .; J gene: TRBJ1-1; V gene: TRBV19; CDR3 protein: CASSSGPEAFF; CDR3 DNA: TGTGCCAGTAGTTCCGGGCCTGAAGCTTTCTTT
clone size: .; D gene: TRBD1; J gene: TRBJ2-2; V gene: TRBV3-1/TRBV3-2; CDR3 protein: CASSQGIKGQGDNTGELFF; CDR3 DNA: TGTGCCAGCAGCCAAGGGATAAAGGGACAGGGGGACAACACCGGGGAGCTGTTTTTT
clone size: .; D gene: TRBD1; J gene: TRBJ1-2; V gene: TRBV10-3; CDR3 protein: CAITQGAVYGYTF; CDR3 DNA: TGTGCCATCACCCAGGGGGCAGTCTATGGCTACACCTTC
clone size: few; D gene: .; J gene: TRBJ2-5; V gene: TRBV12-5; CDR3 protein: CASGSGRPWETQYF; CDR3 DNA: TGTGCTAGTGGCTCTGGGAGGCCGTGGGAGACCCAGTACTTC
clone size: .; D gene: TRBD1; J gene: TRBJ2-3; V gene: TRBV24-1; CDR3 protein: CATSDLNRGPDTQYF; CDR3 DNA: TGTGCCACCAGTGATTTGAACAGGGGGCCGGATACGCAGTATTTT
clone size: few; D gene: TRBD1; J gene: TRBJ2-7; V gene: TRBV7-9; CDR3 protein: CASSLEGTGGEQYF; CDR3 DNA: TGTGCCAGCAGCTTAGAAGGGACAGGGGGCGAGCAGTACTTC
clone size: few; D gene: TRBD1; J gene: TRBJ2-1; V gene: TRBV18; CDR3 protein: CASSRDRDHNEQFF; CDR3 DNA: TGTGCCAGCTCACGGGACAGGGACCACAATGAGCAGTTCTTC
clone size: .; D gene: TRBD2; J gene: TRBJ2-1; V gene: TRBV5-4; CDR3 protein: CASSGQTGTSYNEQFF; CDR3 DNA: TGTGCCAGCAGCGGGCAAACCGGGACTAGTTACAATGAGCAGTTCTTC
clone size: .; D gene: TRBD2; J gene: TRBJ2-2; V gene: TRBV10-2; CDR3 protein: CASSEPTSGESGELFF; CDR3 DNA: TGCGCCAGCAGTGAGCCGACTAGCGGGGAATCCGGGGAGCTGTTTTTT
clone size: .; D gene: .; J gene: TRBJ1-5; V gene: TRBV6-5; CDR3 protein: CASSPLGGASQPQHF; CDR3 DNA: TGTGCCAGCAGTCCCCTAGGAGGGGCGAGTCAGCCCCAGCATTTT
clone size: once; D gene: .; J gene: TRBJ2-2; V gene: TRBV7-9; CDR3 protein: CASSLSSRDLTGELFF; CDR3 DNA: TGTGCCAGCAGCTTAAGCTCCAGGGATCTCACCGGGGAGCTGTTTTTT
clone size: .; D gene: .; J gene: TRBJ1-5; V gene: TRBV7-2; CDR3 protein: CASSLAHNQPQHF; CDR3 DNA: TGTGCCAGCAGCTTAGCTCACAATCAGCCCCAGCATTTT
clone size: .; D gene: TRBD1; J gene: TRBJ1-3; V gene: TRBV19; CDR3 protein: CASRGQGAADYTIYF; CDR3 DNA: TGTGCCAGTAGGGGACAGGGGGCGGCCGATTACACCATATATTTT
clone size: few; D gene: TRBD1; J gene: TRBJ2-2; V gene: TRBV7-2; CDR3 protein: CASGQGVGTGELFF; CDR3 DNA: TGTGCCAGCGGCCAGGGGGTGGGAACCGGGGAGCTGTTTTTT
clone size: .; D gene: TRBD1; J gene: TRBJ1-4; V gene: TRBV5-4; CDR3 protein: CATGAGEKLFF; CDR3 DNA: TGTGCAACAGGGGCTGGCGAAAAACTGTTTTTT
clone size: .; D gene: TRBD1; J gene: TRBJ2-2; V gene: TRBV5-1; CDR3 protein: CASSWGQGHTGELFF; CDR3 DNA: TGCGCCAGCAGCTGGGGACAGGGGCACACCGGGGAGCTGTTTTTT
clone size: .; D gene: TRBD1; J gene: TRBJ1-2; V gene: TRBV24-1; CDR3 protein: CATSDLRTGSDYTF; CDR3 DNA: TGTGCCACCAGTGATCTCCGGACAGGGAGCGACTACACCTTC
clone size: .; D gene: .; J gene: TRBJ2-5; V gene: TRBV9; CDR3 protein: CASSVEGTRTKETQYF; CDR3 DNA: TGTGCCAGCAGCGTAGAAGGAACCCGTACTAAAGAGACCCAGTACTTC
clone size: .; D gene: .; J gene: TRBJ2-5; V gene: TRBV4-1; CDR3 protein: CASSQELHQETQYF; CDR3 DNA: TGCGCCAGCAGCCAAGAATTGCATCAAGAGACCCAGTACTTC
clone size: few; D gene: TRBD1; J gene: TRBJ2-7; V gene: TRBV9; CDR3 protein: CASSRDRDEQYF; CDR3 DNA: TGTGCCAGCAGCCGGGACAGGGACGAGCAGTACTTC
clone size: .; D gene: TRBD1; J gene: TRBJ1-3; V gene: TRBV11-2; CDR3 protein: CASTDRGMPGNTIYF; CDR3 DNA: TGTGCCAGCACTGACAGGGGTATGCCTGGAAACACCATATATTTT
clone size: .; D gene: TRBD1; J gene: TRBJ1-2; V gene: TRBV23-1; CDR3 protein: CASRRDRGHYGYTF; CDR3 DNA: TGCGCCAGCAGGCGAGACAGGGGGCACTATGGCTACACCTTC
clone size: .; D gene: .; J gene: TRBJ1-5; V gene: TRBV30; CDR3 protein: CAWSVTRGQPQHF; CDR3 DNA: TGTGCCTGGAGTGTAACCCGGGGTCAGCCCCAGCATTTT
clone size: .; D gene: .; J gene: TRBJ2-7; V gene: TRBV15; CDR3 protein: CATGWTSSGGEQYF; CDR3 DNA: TGTGCCACCGGTTGGACTTCCTCAGGCGGGGAGCAGTACTTC
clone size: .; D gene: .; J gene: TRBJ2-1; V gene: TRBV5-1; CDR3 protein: CASSLGHSDNEQFF; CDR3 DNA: TGCGCCAGCAGCCTAGGACACTCAGACAATGAGCAGTTCTTC
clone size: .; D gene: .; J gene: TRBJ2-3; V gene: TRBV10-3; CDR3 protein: CAISESLSRDTQYF; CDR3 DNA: TGTGCCATCAGTGAGTCCCTCTCGAGAGATACGCAGTATTTT
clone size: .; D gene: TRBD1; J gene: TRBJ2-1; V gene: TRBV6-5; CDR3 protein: CASSRTGMNEQFF; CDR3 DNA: TGTGCCAGCAGTCGGACAGGGATGAATGAGCAGTTCTTC
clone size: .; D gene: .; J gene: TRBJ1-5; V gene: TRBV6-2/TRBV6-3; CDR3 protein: CASSYSNWQPQHF; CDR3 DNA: TGTGCCAGCAGTTACTCGAATTGGCAGCCCCAGCATTTT
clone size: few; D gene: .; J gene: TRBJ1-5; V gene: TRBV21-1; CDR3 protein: CASNGTGTGDNQPQHF; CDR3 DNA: TGTGCCAGCAACGGAACCGGGACAGGGGACAATCAGCCCCAGCATTTT
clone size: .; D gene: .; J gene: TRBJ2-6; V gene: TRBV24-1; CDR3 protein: CATSAPGAAGANVLTF; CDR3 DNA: TGTGCCACCAGTGCCCCGGGGGCGGCCGGGGCCAACGTCCTGACTTTC
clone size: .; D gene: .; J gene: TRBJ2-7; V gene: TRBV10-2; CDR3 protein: CASSVKDYEQYF; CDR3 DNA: TGCGCCAGCAGTGTTAAGGATTACGAGCAGTACTTC
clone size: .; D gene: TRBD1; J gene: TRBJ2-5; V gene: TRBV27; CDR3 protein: CASSLSDRERKTQYF; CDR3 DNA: TGTGCCAGCAGTTTATCTGACAGGGAAAGAAAGACCCAGTACTTC
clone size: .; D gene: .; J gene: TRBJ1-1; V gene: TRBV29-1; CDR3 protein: CSVAHPGEIAEAFF; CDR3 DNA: TGCAGCGTCGCCCATCCAGGGGAAATCGCTGAAGCTTTCTTT
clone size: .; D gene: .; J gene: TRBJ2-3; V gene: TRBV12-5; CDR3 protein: CASGFNPDTQYF; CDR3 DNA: TGTGCTAGTGGTTTCAACCCAGATACGCAGTATTTT
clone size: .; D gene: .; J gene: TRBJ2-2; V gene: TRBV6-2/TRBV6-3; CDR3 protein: CASSPTFSGGELFF; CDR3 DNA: TGTGCCAGCAGTCCCACCTTCTCAGGCGGGGAGCTGTTTTTT
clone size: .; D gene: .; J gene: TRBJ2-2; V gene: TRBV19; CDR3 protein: CASGVRNTGELFF; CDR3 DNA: TGTGCCAGTGGTGTTCGGAACACCGGGGAGCTGTTTTTT
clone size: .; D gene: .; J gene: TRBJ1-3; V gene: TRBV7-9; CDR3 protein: CASSMLTQALGNTIYF; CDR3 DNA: TGTGCCAGCAGTATGCTTACACAAGCCCTTGGAAACACCATATATTTT
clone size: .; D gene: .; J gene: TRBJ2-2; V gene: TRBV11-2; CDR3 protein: CASSPMINTGELFF; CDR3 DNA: TGTGCCAGCAGCCCAATGATCAACACCGGGGAGCTGTTTTTT
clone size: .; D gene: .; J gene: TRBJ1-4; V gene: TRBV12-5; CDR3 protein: CASGLGVTENEKLFF; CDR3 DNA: TGTGCTAGTGGTTTAGGGGTGACGGAGAATGAAAAACTGTTTTTT
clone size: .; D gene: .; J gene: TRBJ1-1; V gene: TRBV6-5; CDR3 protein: CASSYSKLGGTEAFF; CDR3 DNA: TGTGCCAGCAGTTACTCGAAATTAGGGGGGACTGAAGCTTTCTTT
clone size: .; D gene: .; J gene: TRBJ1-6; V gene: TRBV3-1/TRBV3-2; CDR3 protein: CASSQLQGLLDNSPLHF; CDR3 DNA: TGTGCCAGCAGCCAGTTACAGGGTCTTCTGGATAATTCACCCCTCCACTTT
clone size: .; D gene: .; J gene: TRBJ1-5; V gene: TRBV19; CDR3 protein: CASSISWDTYSNQPQHF; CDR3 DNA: TGTGCCAGTAGTATCTCGTGGGACACCTATAGCAATCAGCCCCAGCATTTT
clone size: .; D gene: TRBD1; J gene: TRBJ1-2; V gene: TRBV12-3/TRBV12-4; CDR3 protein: CASSTGQNYGYTF; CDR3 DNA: TGTGCCAGCAGTACGGGACAGAACTATGGCTACACCTTC
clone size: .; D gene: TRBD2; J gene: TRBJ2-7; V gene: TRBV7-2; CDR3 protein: CASSHSGGSSYEQYF; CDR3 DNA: TGTGCCAGCAGCCACAGCGGGGGGAGCTCCTACGAGCAGTACTTC
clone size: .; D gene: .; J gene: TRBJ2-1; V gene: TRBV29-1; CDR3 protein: CSVVRLANTNEQFF; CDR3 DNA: TGCAGCGTTGTCCGGCTAGCGAACACGAATGAGCAGTTCTTC
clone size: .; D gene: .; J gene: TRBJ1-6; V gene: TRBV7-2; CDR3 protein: CASSLAAKNSPLHF; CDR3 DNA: TGTGCCAGCAGCTTAGCAGCGAAGAATTCACCCCTCCACTTT
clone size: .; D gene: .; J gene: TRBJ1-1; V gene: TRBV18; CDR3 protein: CASSSQPGPGAFF; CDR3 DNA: TGTGCCAGCTCATCTCAGCCGGGGCCAGGAGCTTTCTTT
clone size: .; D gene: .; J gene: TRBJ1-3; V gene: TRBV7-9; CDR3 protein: CASSLTSTVSGNTIYF; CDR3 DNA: TGTGCCAGCAGCTTAACCAGTACAGTCTCTGGAAACACCATATATTTT
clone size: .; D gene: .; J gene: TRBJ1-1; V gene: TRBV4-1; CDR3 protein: CASSQTPGPWNTEAFF; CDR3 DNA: TGCGCCAGCAGCCAAACCCCCGGACCTTGGAACACTGAAGCTTTCTTT
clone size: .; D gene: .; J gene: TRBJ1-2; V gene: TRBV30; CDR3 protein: CAWGGGFSNYGYTF; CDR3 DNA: TGTGCCTGGGGGGGAGGGTTCTCTAACTATGGCTACACCTTC
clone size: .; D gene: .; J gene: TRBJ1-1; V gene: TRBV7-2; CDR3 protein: CASSLGTTGNTEAFF; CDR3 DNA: TGTGCCAGCAGCTTAGGTACAACAGGGAACACTGAAGCTTTCTTT
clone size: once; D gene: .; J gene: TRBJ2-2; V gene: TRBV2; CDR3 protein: CASSEARASLLPGELFF; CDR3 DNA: TGTGCCAGCAGTGAAGCGCGGGCTAGCCTCCTGCCCGGGGAGCTGTTTTTT
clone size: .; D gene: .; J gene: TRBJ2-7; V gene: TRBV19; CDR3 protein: CASTETPSSYEQYF; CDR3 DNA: TGTGCCAGTACCGAGACGCCGAGCTCCTACGAGCAGTACTTC
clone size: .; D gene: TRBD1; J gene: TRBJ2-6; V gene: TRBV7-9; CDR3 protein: CASSSLRTGATSGANVLTF; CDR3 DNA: TGTGCCAGCAGCTCCCTTCGGACAGGGGCGACCTCTGGGGCCAACGTCCTGACTTTC
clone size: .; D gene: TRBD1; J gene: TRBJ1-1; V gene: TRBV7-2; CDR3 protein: CASRLTGGNTEAFF; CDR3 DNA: TGTGCCAGCAGGCTAACAGGGGGCAACACTGAAGCTTTCTTT
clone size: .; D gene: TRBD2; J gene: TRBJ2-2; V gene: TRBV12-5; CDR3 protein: CASARSGLGDTGELFF; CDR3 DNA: TGTGCTAGTGCCAGGTCGGGACTAGGGGACACCGGGGAGCTGTTTTTT
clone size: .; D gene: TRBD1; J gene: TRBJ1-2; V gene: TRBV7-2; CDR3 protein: CASSVDRVGYTF; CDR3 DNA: TGTGCCAGCAGCGTGGACAGGGTTGGCTACACCTTC
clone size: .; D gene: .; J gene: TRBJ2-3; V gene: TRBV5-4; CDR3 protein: CASSQTPGLGTDTQYF; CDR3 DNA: TGTGCCAGCAGCCAAACCCCGGGCCTCGGGACAGATACGCAGTATTTT